This T cell receptor beta chain was sequenced in a study of regulatory T cells in long-lasting Graves disease. Germline V gene sequence: CDR1 SEHNR, CDR2 FQNEAQ (reference sequence). V trimming: 5 bases; J trimming: 4 bases; junction bases outside the gene matches: 2. CDR3 length: 14 residues. This clonotype was detected only a few times. TCR beta libraries were built with iRepertoire HTBI primers and Arm-PCR of CDR3 regions. TCRdb re-derived calls from the multiplex PCR reads in MiXCR, one entry per CDR3 protein. The sample lists about 220,000 distinct CDR3 sequences, roughly a fifth occurring once. Time point defined: newly diagnosed GD, antithyroid drugs for less than 3 months. RNA from PBMCs was the source of the TCR library. This sample also belongs to another study, concerning T cells in Graves' hyperthyroidism and ophthalmopathy.

The receptor was isolated from a woman aged 25 to 39 with Graves disease. Sample: peripheral blood mononuclear cells (PBMCs), taken at new diagnosis, from a patient treated with antithyroid drugs. This chain connects TRBV7-9 to TRBJ1-2; 12 bases fit TRBD1. The CDR3 region has the DNA TGTGCCAGCAGCCGGGACAGGGGGCCCTATGGCTACACCTTC. Protein sequence: CASSRDRGPYGYTF. The variable domain in full, completed from reference TRBV7-9 and TRBJ1-2, reads DTGVSQNPRHKITKRGQNVTFRCDPISEHNRLYWYRQTLGQGPEFLTYFQNEAQLEKSRLLSDRFSAERPKGSFSTLEIQRTEQGDSAMYLCASSRDRGPYGYTFGSGTRLTVV.